This T cell receptor beta chain stems from a study of T cells in Graves' hyperthyroidism and ophthalmopathy. Amplified regions were TCR beta CDR3 sequences from RNA transcripts. First-round RT-PCR targeting the TCR CDR3 was performed with the HTBI primer set. From the multiplex PCR reads, TCRdb called clonotypes with MiXCR, one entry per CDR3 protein. This table holds 640,000 or so distinct CDR3 sequences, approximately 14% found once. V shed 5 bases, J shed 3 bases, and the junction held 11 bases outside the gene matches. CDR1 and CDR2 from the germline V gene are SGHVS and FQNEAQ. This CDR3 comprises 16 residues. Whole-study findings and limits: The authors' 13 V-J model separated ophthalmopathy from stable hyperthyroidism. In blood, most of the thyroid clonotypes expanded above 0.001 were also present.

This clonotype showed up many times. Antigen specificity is unknown. A Clinical Activity Score of at least 3, a NOSPECS grade of at least 4 and a duration under 3 months were recorded in the ophthalmopathy patients. Patients with uncontrolled infections, other autoimmune diseases, pregnancy or lactation were excluded. The gene calls are TRBV7-8 and TRBJ2-7; 9 bases line up with TRBD2. The receptor was isolated from a young woman with Graves' ophthalmopathy. Sequenced: blood. As DNA, the CDR3 is TGTGCCAGCAGCCCTAGAGGGGTAGCGGGAGTCTACGAGCAGTACTTC. Protein sequence: CASSPRGVAGVYEQYF.